These T cell receptor beta chains were read from a single sample in a study of blood T cells in healthy people across ages. TCRdb reanalysed the 5' RACE reads using MiXCR and keeps one entry per CDR3 protein. The sample consists of hundreds of thousands of distinct CDR3 sequences, around 50% of them appearing once. The sequenced sample consisted of blood. The receptor set was obtained from a man in his forties in good health. Each CDR3 is given with its conserved first and last residue. Fields, in order: D gene, J gene, clone size, V gene, CDR3 DNA, CDR3 protein. A D gene is named only where the DNA matches it firmly. A row's size may be missing; if present it is once, few, many or a size class.

d_call: NA
j_call: TRBJ2-1
clone_size: NA
v_call: TRBV20-1
cdr3_nt: TGCAGCACCATGGTCAGGGGACCATACAATGAGCAGTTCTTC
cdr3_aa: CSTMVRGPYNEQFF

d_call: NA
j_call: TRBJ2-6
clone_size: NA
v_call: TRBV12-3/TRBV12-4
cdr3_nt: TGTGCCAGCAGCGTATACAGGGCCGGGGCCAACGTCCTGACTTTC
cdr3_aa: CASSVYRAGANVLTF

d_call: NA
j_call: TRBJ2-5
clone_size: many
v_call: TRBV5-1
cdr3_nt: TGTGCCAGCAGCCCCGGCGGCGTAGAGACCCAGTACTTC
cdr3_aa: CASSPGGVETQYF

d_call: NA
j_call: TRBJ2-3
clone_size: NA
v_call: TRBV28
cdr3_nt: TGTGCCAGCAGCCGCTCCTTGAACACAGATACGCAGTATTTT
cdr3_aa: CASSRSLNTDTQYF

d_call: TRBD2
j_call: TRBJ2-7
clone_size: NA
v_call: TRBV20-1
cdr3_nt: TGCAGTGCTAGGGGGGCAGGGCCAGGGACTAGCGGGAGCTACGAGCAGTACTTC
cdr3_aa: CSARGAGPGTSGSYEQYF

d_call: NA
j_call: TRBJ1-4
clone_size: few
v_call: TRBV10-3
cdr3_nt: TGTGCCATCAGTGAGTCGGACGAATACCTGTTTTTT
cdr3_aa: CAISESDEYLFF

d_call: NA
j_call: TRBJ2-7
clone_size: NA
v_call: TRBV4-3
cdr3_nt: TGCGCCAGCAGCCAAGATAGCCGAAACCGCGAGCAGTACTTC
cdr3_aa: CASSQDSRNREQYF

d_call: TRBD2
j_call: TRBJ2-7
clone_size: NA
v_call: TRBV6-2/TRBV6-3
cdr3_nt: TGTGCCAGCAGTTGGCTGATCGATATAGCGGGGTCCTACGAGCAGTACTTC
cdr3_aa: CASSWLIDIAGSYEQYF

d_call: NA
j_call: TRBJ1-4
clone_size: NA
v_call: TRBV2
cdr3_nt: TGTGCCAGCAGTGAATTACTTGTAACTAATGAAAAACTGTTTTTT
cdr3_aa: CASSELLVTNEKLFF

d_call: TRBD2
j_call: TRBJ2-7
clone_size: few
v_call: TRBV20-1
cdr3_nt: TGCAGTGTCGGCGGGGGAGGGATGTACGAGCAGTACTTC
cdr3_aa: CSVGGGGMYEQYF

d_call: NA
j_call: TRBJ1-2
clone_size: NA
v_call: TRBV28
cdr3_nt: TGTGCCAGCAGTCGTGGGGGGACCGCCGGCTACACCTTC
cdr3_aa: CASSRGGTAGYTF

d_call: TRBD2
j_call: TRBJ2-1
clone_size: NA
v_call: TRBV20-1
cdr3_nt: TGCAGTGCTAGAGAGCGGGGGGGCGTCAATGAGCAGTTCTTC
cdr3_aa: CSARERGGVNEQFF

d_call: NA
j_call: TRBJ2-2
clone_size: NA
v_call: TRBV27
cdr3_nt: TGTGCCAGCAGTTTACCGGCCGGGGAGCTGTTTTTT
cdr3_aa: CASSLPAGELFF

d_call: TRBD1
j_call: TRBJ1-5
clone_size: NA
v_call: TRBV7-9
cdr3_nt: TGTGCCAGCAGCCTGGGGACAGGGTTTCGAGATCAGCCCCAGCATTTT
cdr3_aa: CASSLGTGFRDQPQHF

d_call: NA
j_call: TRBJ2-5
clone_size: NA
v_call: TRBV28
cdr3_nt: TGTGCCAGCAGTCCCAGGGGGGGAGGGAATGAGCAGTACTTC
cdr3_aa: CASSPRGGGNEQYF

d_call: NA
j_call: TRBJ2-3
clone_size: NA
v_call: TRBV12-5
cdr3_nt: TGTGCTAGTGGTTTGGTACTCCATAATAGCGCAGATACGCAGTATTTT
cdr3_aa: CASGLVLHNSADTQYF

d_call: NA
j_call: TRBJ2-3
clone_size: NA
v_call: TRBV7-3
cdr3_nt: TGTGCCAGCGCTACCCCGGGGCTTAGCACAGATACGCAGTATTTT
cdr3_aa: CASATPGLSTDTQYF

d_call: TRBD1
j_call: TRBJ2-4
clone_size: few
v_call: TRBV15
cdr3_nt: TGTGCCACCAGCAGACGGGACAGAGCCCTAGCCAAAAACATTCAGTACTTC
cdr3_aa: CATSRRDRALAKNIQYF

d_call: NA
j_call: TRBJ2-7
clone_size: NA
v_call: TRBV4-1
cdr3_nt: TGCGCCAGCAGCCAAACTCGGGGGCCAATTAACACCTACGAGCAGTACTTC
cdr3_aa: CASSQTRGPINTYEQYF

d_call: TRBD2
j_call: TRBJ2-1
clone_size: few
v_call: TRBV20-1
cdr3_nt: TGCAGTGCTAGAGTGAGCGGGAGGGTATACAATGAGCAGTTCTTC
cdr3_aa: CSARVSGRVYNEQFF

d_call: TRBD1
j_call: TRBJ2-5
clone_size: NA
v_call: TRBV14
cdr3_nt: TGTGCCAGCAGCAGCCTTGGGACAGGGGGCGAAGAGACCCAGTACTTC
cdr3_aa: CASSSLGTGGEETQYF

d_call: NA
j_call: TRBJ2-3
clone_size: NA
v_call: TRBV11-2
cdr3_nt: TGTGCCAGCAGCTCCGCAAGATTTAATACGCAGTATTTT
cdr3_aa: CASSSARFNTQYF

d_call: NA
j_call: TRBJ2-7
clone_size: NA
v_call: TRBV21-1
cdr3_nt: TGTGCCAGCAGCGCTACTAGCGGGAGTGAGAGCTCCTACGAGCAGTACTTC
cdr3_aa: CASSATSGSESSYEQYF

d_call: TRBD2
j_call: TRBJ2-3
clone_size: NA
v_call: TRBV6-1
cdr3_nt: TGTGCCAGCAGTGAGACGGGCGGGAGAGGGACAGATACGCAGTATTTT
cdr3_aa: CASSETGGRGTDTQYF

d_call: TRBD2
j_call: TRBJ2-2
clone_size: NA
v_call: TRBV20-1
cdr3_nt: TGCAGTGCAGAGCCCAGCGGGGGTCTAAAGCCCGGGGAGCTGTTTTTT
cdr3_aa: CSAEPSGGLKPGELFF

d_call: NA
j_call: TRBJ1-1
clone_size: NA
v_call: TRBV4-2
cdr3_nt: TGTGCCAGCAGCCAAGATCCGGCGGTGAACACTGAAGCTTTCTTT
cdr3_aa: CASSQDPAVNTEAFF

d_call: TRBD1
j_call: TRBJ2-7
clone_size: NA
v_call: TRBV27
cdr3_nt: TGTGCCAGCAGGCGACAGGGGGCTGACGAGCAGTACTTC
cdr3_aa: CASRRQGADEQYF

d_call: NA
j_call: TRBJ2-2
clone_size: NA
v_call: TRBV2
cdr3_nt: TGTGCCAGCAGTGAAGCGCGGGGGACAGGCGGGGAGCTGTTTTTT
cdr3_aa: CASSEARGTGGELFF

d_call: NA
j_call: TRBJ2-3
clone_size: NA
v_call: TRBV4-3
cdr3_nt: TGCGCCAGCAGCCAAGAAAGCTACACAGATACGCAGTATTTT
cdr3_aa: CASSQESYTDTQYF

d_call: TRBD2
j_call: TRBJ2-4
clone_size: NA
v_call: TRBV27
cdr3_nt: TGTGCCAGCAGTTACGGACTAGCGGGAGGGAGAGAGCAGTACTTC
cdr3_aa: CASSYGLAGGREQYF

d_call: NA
j_call: TRBJ2-5
clone_size: few
v_call: TRBV20-1
cdr3_nt: TGCAGTGCTAACGCAGGGGAGACCCAGTACTTC
cdr3_aa: CSANAGETQYF

d_call: NA
j_call: TRBJ1-2
clone_size: few
v_call: TRBV7-9
cdr3_nt: TGTGCCAGCAGCTTGGCGGAGCGAGGTGATGGCTACACCTTC
cdr3_aa: CASSLAERGDGYTF

d_call: TRBD1
j_call: TRBJ2-1
clone_size: NA
v_call: TRBV9
cdr3_nt: TGTGCCAGCAGCGTCCTCTTATACCCGGGACAGACGGGTGTTAATGAGCAGTTCTTC
cdr3_aa: CASSVLLYPGQTGVNEQFF

d_call: NA
j_call: TRBJ2-7
clone_size: few
v_call: TRBV20-1
cdr3_nt: TGCAGTGCTAGAGGTCTAGGGGAGCCCAGCTCCTACGAGCAGTACTTC
cdr3_aa: CSARGLGEPSSYEQYF

d_call: NA
j_call: TRBJ2-3
clone_size: NA
v_call: TRBV6-2/TRBV6-3
cdr3_nt: TGTGCCAGCAGAAAACCTTCGACTACCCATCTCACAGATACGCAGTATTTT
cdr3_aa: CASRKPSTTHLTDTQYF

d_call: TRBD2
j_call: TRBJ2-3
clone_size: NA
v_call: TRBV4-3
cdr3_nt: TGCGCCAGCAGCCGCAGTGTCGCGCTAGCGGGGTTCACAGATACGCAGTATTTT
cdr3_aa: CASSRSVALAGFTDTQYF

d_call: TRBD1
j_call: TRBJ1-2
clone_size: NA
v_call: TRBV20-1
cdr3_nt: TGCAGTGCTAGAGACAGAACAGGGGGCTGTGGCTACACCTTC
cdr3_aa: CSARDRTGGCGYTF

d_call: NA
j_call: TRBJ2-1
clone_size: NA
v_call: TRBV5-1
cdr3_nt: TGCGCCAGCAGCTTCGCGGGGAATGAGCAGTTCTTC
cdr3_aa: CASSFAGNEQFF

d_call: TRBD2
j_call: TRBJ2-3
clone_size: NA
v_call: TRBV20-1
cdr3_nt: TGCAGTGCTAGAGGCAGGCGCTCTAGCGGAGATACGCAGTATTTT
cdr3_aa: CSARGRRSSGDTQYF

d_call: NA
j_call: TRBJ1-2
clone_size: NA
v_call: TRBV7-4
cdr3_nt: TGTGCCAGCAGCTTAAGGACAAGGCTTAACTATGGCTACACCTTC
cdr3_aa: CASSLRTRLNYGYTF

d_call: TRBD1
j_call: TRBJ2-4
clone_size: NA
v_call: TRBV10-3
cdr3_nt: TGTGCCATCAGTGGGGAGACAGGGAAAGCCAAAAACATTCAGTACTTC
cdr3_aa: CAISGETGKAKNIQYF

d_call: TRBD2
j_call: TRBJ2-1
clone_size: NA
v_call: TRBV28
cdr3_nt: TGTGCCAGCAGTTCGTTAGCGGGCCAGTACAATGAGCAGTTCTTC
cdr3_aa: CASSSLAGQYNEQFF

d_call: NA
j_call: TRBJ1-6
clone_size: NA
v_call: TRBV5-1
cdr3_nt: TGCGCCAGCAGCCTTGGTGGGGGGGACTCACCCCTCCACTTT
cdr3_aa: CASSLGGGDSPLHF

d_call: TRBD1
j_call: TRBJ1-4
clone_size: NA
v_call: TRBV4-1
cdr3_nt: TGCGCCAGCAGCCAGGAGACAGGGAATGAAAAACTGTTTTTT
cdr3_aa: CASSQETGNEKLFF

d_call: NA
j_call: TRBJ2-7
clone_size: NA
v_call: TRBV4-3
cdr3_nt: TGCGCCAGCAGCCAATTGGACGCGAGCTCCTACGAGCAGTACTTC
cdr3_aa: CASSQLDASSYEQYF

d_call: NA
j_call: TRBJ1-2
clone_size: NA
v_call: TRBV10-3
cdr3_nt: TGTGCCATCAGTGAGTCAACAGGGAACTATGGCTACACCTTC
cdr3_aa: CAISESTGNYGYTF

d_call: TRBD2
j_call: TRBJ2-7
clone_size: few
v_call: TRBV20-1
cdr3_nt: TGCAGTGCTAGAGAATCAGCGGGAGGGCCCCACGAGCAGTACTTC
cdr3_aa: CSARESAGGPHEQYF